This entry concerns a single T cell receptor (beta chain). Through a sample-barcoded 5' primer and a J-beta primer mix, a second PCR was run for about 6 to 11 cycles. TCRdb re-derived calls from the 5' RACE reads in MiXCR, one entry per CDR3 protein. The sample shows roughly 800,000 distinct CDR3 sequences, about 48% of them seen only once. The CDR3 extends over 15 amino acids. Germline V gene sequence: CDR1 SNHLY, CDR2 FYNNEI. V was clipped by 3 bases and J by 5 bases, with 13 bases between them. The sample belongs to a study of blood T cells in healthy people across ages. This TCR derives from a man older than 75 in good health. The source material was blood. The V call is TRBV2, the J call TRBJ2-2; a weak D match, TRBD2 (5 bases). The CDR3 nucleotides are TGTGCCAGCAGTGAGAACGGGATTCCTACCGGGGAGCTGTTTTTT. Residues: CASSENGIPTGELFF.